The T cell receptor (beta chain) described here comes from a study of blood T cell repertoires in COVID-19. With 6 bases removed from V and 7 bases from J, the gap between germline ends came to 15 bases. In germline, CDR1 is LNHDA, CDR2 SQIVND (reference sequence). The CDR3 consists of 14 residues. Libraries were prepared by immunoSEQ multiplex PCR; TCRdb keeps only in-frame clonotypes and omits some of them. The data contain approximately 170,000 clones, around 85% of them singletons. This sequence originates from a woman in her 30s who had recovered from COVID-19. Sequencing was carried out using PBMCs or T cells enriched from blood (not recorded which). The chain recombines TRBV19 with TRBJ1-4, with D maybe TRBD1 (6 bases). The CDR3 sequence: CASSRQDGVEKLFF. The CDR3 nucleotides read TGTGCCAGTAGCAGACAGGACGGTGTTGAAAAACTGTTTTTT.